The next 13 T cell receptor beta chains were all read from a single sample in a study of T cells in Graves' hyperthyroidism and ophthalmopathy. It was RNA transcripts that yielded the amplified TCR beta CDR3 regions. HTBI primers were the set used in a first-round RT-PCR of the TCR CDR3. MiXCR was run by TCRdb on the multiplex PCR reads, yielding one entry per CDR3 protein. The repertoire has around 250,000 distinct CDR3 sequences, approximately 25% of them found once; the top ten carry approximately 32%. Sequenced sample: blood. These receptors came from a woman in her thirties or forties with Graves' ophthalmopathy.

This chain uses TRBV6-1 with TRBJ2-7; TRBD2 matches at 10 bases. V lost 6 bases and J lost 3; bases outside the gene matches: 5. This CDR3 has 14 residues. CDR1 is MNHNS and CDR2 is SASEGT in the germline V gene. For the CDR3, the DNA is TGTGCCAGCAGGGGACTAGCGAATATCTACGAGCAGTACTTC. Its translation: CASRGLANIYEQYF.

This rearrangement joins TRBV19 to TRBJ2-7; 9 bases agree with TRBD1. Germline values: CDR1 LNHDA, CDR2 SQIVND (reference sequence). The CDR3 sequence is 15 residues long. J was trimmed by 3 bases and V by 3 bases; bases with no gene match: 6. CDR3 in DNA: TGTGCCAGTAGTATTCGGGACAGGGACGGCTACGAGCAGTACTTC. Its protein product is CASSIRDRDGYEQYF.

The chain is built from TRBV7-9 and TRBJ1-1, with D hard to call. The CDR3 consists of 13 residues. Between the trimmed V and J ends, which lost 4 bases and 4 bases, there was a span of 10 bases. Looked up from germline, CDR1 is SEHNR and CDR2 is FQNEAQ (reference sequence). Here the CDR3 reads CASSSIRATEAFF. CDR3 nucleotides: TGTGCCAGCAGCTCGATAAGGGCCACTGAAGCTTTCTTT.

A word on this clonotype: The junction departs from the called germline gene at one end, perhaps through a read error. V gene TRBV5-1 combines with J gene TRBJ1-1; D uncertain. From germline, CDR1 is SGHRS and CDR2 YFSETQ. The CDR3 runs to 14 residues. The CDR3 protein is CASSPVRTNTEACF. The CDR3 DNA sequence: TGCGCCAGCAGCCCGGTACGGACTAACACTGAAGCTTGCTTT.

The rearrangement joins TRBV12-3 or TRBV12-4 to TRBJ2-5; either TRBD1 or TRBD2 may fit D (5 bases each). This CDR3 has 16 residues. The ends were cut back, 5 bases at V and 2 bases at J, with 18 bases in the middle. The CDR3 coding sequence is TGTGCCAGCAGTCCCTCCTCCGGGACCACACAAGAGACCCAGTACTTC. Translated, it gives CASSPSSGTTQETQYF.

At least ten counts were recorded for this clonotype. The V gene is TRBV6-5, the J gene TRBJ1-2; D might be TRBD1 (6 bases). The V and J ends lost 6 bases and 6 bases respectively, with 17 bases between them. CDR3 length equals 14 residues. Germline-derived CDR1 and CDR2 are MNHEY and SVGAGI. The CDR3 reads CASSYRDLRDGYTF. CDR3 sequence (DNA): TGTGCCAGCAGCTACAGGGACCTGCGAGATGGCTACACCTTC.

This clonotype was seen repeatedly, ten times or more. The V gene is TRBV24-1, the J gene TRBJ2-5, with 12 bases fitting TRBD1. Germline values: CDR1 KGHDR, CDR2 SFDVKD. V shed 5 bases and J 5 bases; nucleotides not matched to a gene: 5. CDR3 length: 15 residues. This chain's CDR3 is CATSAAGTGGETQYF. CDR3 DNA: TGTGCCACCAGTGCCGCCGGGACAGGGGGCGAGACCCAGTACTTC.

This chain links TRBV29-1 with TRBJ1-3; D unresolved. CDR1 and CDR2 from the germline V gene are SQVTM and ANQGSEA. Between the trimmed V and J ends, which lost 6 bases and 2 bases, there was a span of 11 bases. The CDR3 sequence is 13 residues long. In DNA, the CDR3 is TGCAGCGTGGACGATGGTCCTGGAAACACCATATATTTT. Amino acids: CSVDDGPGNTIYF.

The rearrangement links TRBV28 to TRBJ1-1; TRBD1 matches at 7 bases. Per germline, CDR1 MDHEN and CDR2 SYDVKM. V trimming: 4 bases; J trimming: 0 bases; junction bases outside the gene matches: 8. The CDR3 runs to 16 residues. The CDR3 loop reads CASSSPTGTMNTEAFF. CDR3 bases: TGTGCCAGCAGTTCGCCGACAGGGACCATGAACACTGAAGCTTTCTTT.

Ten or more counts support this clonotype. J is TRBJ1-1 and V is TRBV29-1, with D perhaps matching TRBD1 (6 bases). The CDR3 consists of 12 residues. V dropped 6 bases and J dropped 5 bases, with 13 bases sitting between them. Per the germline V gene, CDR1 is SQVTM and CDR2 is ANQGSEA. Here the CDR3 reads CSVLSGVTEAFF. The CDR3 DNA follows: TGCAGCGTCCTCTCAGGGGTTACTGAAGCTTTCTTT.

This chain uses TRBV12-3 or TRBV12-4 with TRBJ2-7; D uncertain. The CDR3 totals 14 residues. The V end lost 5 bases, the J end lost 3 bases, and 14 bases lay between the germline ends. The CDR3 is CASSGRLTVYEQYF. The CDR3 DNA sequence: TGTGCCAGCAGTGGACGCCTCACCGTCTACGAGCAGTACTTC.

Many counts were recorded for this clonotype. The chain employs TRBV28 and TRBJ2-7, with D possibly being TRBD1 (5 bases). V lost 5 bases, J lost 2 bases, and 19 bases lay in between. Germline CDR1 MDHEN, CDR2 SYDVKM. The CDR3 totals 16 residues. CDR3 sequence: CASSRIQGSGTYEQYF. In DNA, the CDR3 is TGTGCCAGCAGTCGGATCCAGGGATCGGGTACCTACGAGCAGTACTTC.

J is TRBJ2-5 and V is TRBV20-1; no firm D call. The germline CDR1 and CDR2 sequences are DFQATT and SNEGSKA (reference sequence). Between the trimmed V and J ends, which lost 7 bases and 5 bases, there was a span of 14 bases. There are 12 residues in the CDR3. CDR3 protein: CSGGTPAETQYF. CDR3 DNA sequence: TGCAGTGGAGGAACTCCCGCGGAGACCCAGTACTTC.